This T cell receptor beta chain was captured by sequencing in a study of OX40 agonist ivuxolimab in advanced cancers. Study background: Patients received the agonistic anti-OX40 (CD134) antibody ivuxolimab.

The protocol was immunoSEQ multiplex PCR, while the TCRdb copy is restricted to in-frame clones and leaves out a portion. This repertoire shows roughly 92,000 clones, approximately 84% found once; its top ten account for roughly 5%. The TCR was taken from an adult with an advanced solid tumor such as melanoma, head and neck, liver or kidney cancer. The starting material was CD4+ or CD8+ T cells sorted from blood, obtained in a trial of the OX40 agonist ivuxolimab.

CDR3 nucleotide sequence: TGCAGCGTTGTGACAGGGGATAATCAAGAGACCCAGTACTTC. The encoded protein is CSVVTGDNQETQYF. The chain combines TRBV29-1 with TRBJ2-5; TRBD1 matches 8 bases. Germline values: CDR1 SQVTM, CDR2 ANQGSEA. With 4 bases clipped from V and 2 bases from J, the junction kept 6 bases outside the gene matches. The CDR3 has 14 residues.